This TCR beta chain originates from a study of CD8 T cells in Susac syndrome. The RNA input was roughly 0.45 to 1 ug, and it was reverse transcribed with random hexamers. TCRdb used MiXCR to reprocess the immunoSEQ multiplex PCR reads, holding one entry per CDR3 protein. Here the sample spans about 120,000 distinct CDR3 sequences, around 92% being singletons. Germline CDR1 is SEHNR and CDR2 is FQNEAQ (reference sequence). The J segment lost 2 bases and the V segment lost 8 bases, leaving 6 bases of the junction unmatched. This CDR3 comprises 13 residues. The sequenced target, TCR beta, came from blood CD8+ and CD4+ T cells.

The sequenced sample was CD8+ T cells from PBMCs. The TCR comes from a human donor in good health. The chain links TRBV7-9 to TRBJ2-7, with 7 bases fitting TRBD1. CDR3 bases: TGTGCCAGCCAGGGGACAGAAACCTACGAGCAGTACTTC. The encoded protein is CASQGTETYEQYF.